Following are 21 T cell receptor beta chains from one sample sequenced in a study of cytomegalovirus exposure and HLA in healthy donors. It was with 60 Vbeta and 13 Jbeta primers that the PCR ran. Only in-frame clones appear in the TCRdb table, and some are missing; sequencing was by immunoSEQ multiplex PCR. Among more than 150,000 clones listed, around 74% were seen once. Sequencing input: PBMCs. These receptors came from a girl between 10 and 17 years old in good health and CMV-seropositive.

The gene calls are TRBV15 and TRBJ1-4; D is ambiguous. The CDR3 runs to 14 residues. The ends were cut back, 2 bases at V and 6 bases at J, with 10 bases in the middle. Per germline, CDR1 LNHNV and CDR2 YYDKDF (reference sequence). CDR3 amino acids: CATSRWSTDEKLFF. CDR3 nucleotides: TGTGCCACCAGCAGATGGAGCACGGATGAAAAACTGTTTTTT.

V is TRBV9 and J is TRBJ2-5; TRBD1 agrees at 8 bases. Trimming at V came to 1 base and at J to 4 bases, leaving 9 bases not matched to a gene. This CDR3 region has 16 residues. Germline V CDR1 and CDR2: SGDLS, YYNGEE. The CDR3 protein is CASSVQGAGGRETQYF. CDR3 DNA: TGTGCCAGCAGCGTACAGGGGGCGGGTGGTCGAGAGACCCAGTACTTC.

The chain joins TRBV4-1 to TRBJ1-5; TRBD1 matches 7 bases. Germline loops: CDR1 MGHRA, CDR2 YSYEKL. J was trimmed by 0 bases and V by 2 bases; bases with no gene match: 4. The CDR3 is 16 amino acids. CDR3 in amino acids: CASSQPGQLSNQPQHF. The CDR3 nucleotides read TGCGCCAGCAGCCAACCGGGACAGCTTAGCAATCAGCCCCAGCATTTT.

This clone was detected only a few times. CDR3 DNA sequence: TGTGCCAGCAGTCAAGACGGGACAGCCCAAGAGACCCAGTACTTC. It yields the protein CASSQDGTAQETQYF. The gene calls are TRBV25-1 and TRBJ2-5; 7 bases are a match to TRBD1. Losses at the gene ends were 5 bases for V and 1 base for J; bases not matched to a gene: 7. Per germline, CDR1 MGHDK and CDR2 SYGVNS. CDR3 length: 15 amino acids.

This chain connects TRBV6-1 to TRBJ2-7, with 10 bases that match TRBD2. The CDR3 sequence is 14 residues long. The germline V gene encodes CDR1 MNHNS and CDR2 SASEGT. Losses at the gene ends were 2 bases for V and 3 bases for J; bases not matched to a gene: 1. CDR3 nucleotide sequence: TGTGCCAGCAGTGAACAGCGGGGGGGCTACGAGCAGTACTTC. This sequence encodes CASSEQRGGYEQYF.

The chain links TRBV6-1 to TRBJ1-4; D is unclear. V lost 7 bases and J 4 bases, leaving 13 bases between the germline ends. The germline V gene has CDR1 MNHNS and CDR2 SASEGT. The CDR3 is 14 amino acids. The CDR3 sequence is CASKPRGVNEKLFF. The CDR3 DNA reads TGTGCCAGCAAGCCCCGCGGGGTTAATGAAAAACTGTTTTTT.

This clone turned up a few times. The CDR3 region is CASSLPSGGPRADTQYF. In DNA, the CDR3 is TGCGCCAGCAGCTTGCCTAGCGGGGGCCCCAGGGCAGATACGCAGTATTTT. The genes are TRBV5-1 and TRBJ2-3, with 10 bases fitting TRBD2. The CDR3 sequence is 17 residues long. CDR1 SGHRS and CDR2 YFSETQ come from the germline V gene. V shed 1 base and J 4 bases; nucleotides not matched to a gene: 9.

The chain combines TRBV7-8 with TRBJ2-5; D is unclear. Germline CDR1 is SGHVS and CDR2 is FQNEAQ. Trimming took off 6 bases at V and 2 bases at J, with 16 bases between the two ends. The CDR3 runs to 15 residues. Here the CDR3 DNA reads TGTGCCAGCAGTATTCAGTCCCGGGTTCAAGAGACCCAGTACTTC. It is translated as CASSIQSRVQETQYF.

The rearrangement uses TRBV6-5 and TRBJ1-1; D possibly corresponds to TRBD1 (5 bases). V was clipped by 2 bases and J by 6 bases, with 13 bases between them. CDR1 is MNHEY, CDR2 SVGAGI, per germline. This CDR3 has 14 amino acids. The CDR3 sequence: CASSYAGKGAEAFF. The CDR3 bases are TGTGCCAGCAGTTACGCAGGGAAGGGTGCTGAAGCTTTCTTT.

In its sample, this clone was seen once. The CDR3 region is CASSWDTVYEQYF. CDR3 DNA sequence: TGCGCCAGCAGCTGGGACACCGTCTACGAGCAGTACTTC. This chain connects TRBV5-1 to TRBJ2-7, with D tentatively TRBD1 (6 bases). Germline V gene sequence: CDR1 SGHRS, CDR2 YFSETQ. With 3 bases removed from V and 3 bases from J, the gap between germline ends came to 10 bases. The CDR3 runs 13 residues.

The chain has TRBV10-1 and TRBJ2-7; D perhaps matches TRBD2 (5 bases). With 0 bases removed from V and 4 bases from J, the gap between germline ends came to 7 bases. The length of the CDR3 is 13 residues. CDR1 and CDR2 from the germline V gene are WNHNN and SYGVQD (reference sequence). CDR3 region: CASSESGVYEQYF. The DNA of the CDR3 is TGCGCCAGCAGTGAGTCCGGGGTATACGAGCAGTACTTC.

This clone was recorded a few times. The chain links TRBV5-6 to TRBJ1-3, with 8 nucleotides matching TRBD1. Germline V gene data show CDR1 as SGHDT and CDR2 as YYEEEE. V gave up 2 bases and J gave up 0 bases; unmatched junction bases: 4. The CDR3 extends over 16 amino acids. The CDR3 nucleotides are TGTGCCAGCAGCTTTCCCGGGACAGGCTCTGGAAACACCATATATTTT. It codes for CASSFPGTGSGNTIYF.

The genes are TRBV9 and TRBJ2-2, with a possible D match to TRBD2 (6 bases). There are 18 residues in the CDR3. Germline CDR1 SGDLS, CDR2 YYNGEE. Trimming shortened V by 0 bases and J by 0 bases, and 15 bases separated the two germline ends. The CDR3 DNA sequence: TGTGCCAGCAGCGTAGTTAGAATCGGGGGTCCGAACACCGGGGAGCTGTTTTTT. Protein sequence: CASSVVRIGGPNTGELFF.

This chain uses TRBV4-3 with TRBJ1-4; D gene unclear. This CDR3 region has 19 residues. V was clipped by 0 bases and J by 1 base, with 18 bases between them. Germline V gene sequence: CDR1 LGHNA, CDR2 YSLEER. CDR3 protein: CASSQDGSAYGGTNEKLFF. The CDR3 nucleotides read TGCGCCAGCAGCCAAGATGGGAGCGCCTACGGCGGAACTAATGAAAAACTGTTTTTT.

This chain connects TRBV2 to TRBJ2-7; D perhaps matches TRBD1 (5 bases). This CDR3 comprises 15 residues. V shed 7 bases and J shed 3 bases, with 19 bases lying between them. The germline gives CDR1 SNHLY, CDR2 FYNNEI. CDR3: CASMFFSDTGYEQYF. DNA of the CDR3: TGTGCCAGCATGTTCTTTTCGGACACCGGCTACGAGCAGTACTTC.

V and J are TRBV10-3 and TRBJ1-6; D remains ambiguous. This CDR3 has 14 residues. CDR1 is ENHRY, CDR2 SYGVKD, per germline. V was cut by 2 bases and J by 3 bases, with 5 bases left in between. CDR3 bases: TGTGCCATCAGTGAGAACAGCTATAATTCACCCCTCCACTTT. Translation: CAISENSYNSPLHF.

V usage is TRBV5-1 and J usage is TRBJ2-1; 10 bases are a match to TRBD1. Germline trimming cut 4 bases from V and 6 bases from J; bases unmatched to any gene: 4. CDR1 and CDR2 (germline): SGHRS, YFSETQ. The CDR3 has 14 amino acids. The CDR3 sequence is CASSLGQGSNEQFF. CDR3 in DNA: TGCGCCAGCAGCCTGGGACAGGGGTCCAATGAGCAGTTCTTC.

The V and J genes are TRBV10-3 and TRBJ2-2; 8 bases are shared with TRBD1. Germline-derived CDR1 and CDR2 are ENHRY and SYGVKD. V trimming: 6 bases; J trimming: 4 bases; junction bases outside the gene matches: 10. This CDR3 is 16 amino acids long. CDR3 amino acids: CAISSEPGQATGELFF. In DNA form, the CDR3 reads TGTGCCATCAGCAGCGAACCGGGACAGGCCACCGGGGAGCTGTTTTTT.

This clone was observed a few times. The V and J genes are TRBV5-4 and TRBJ1-1; tentative D call: TRBD1 (5 bases). Trimming took 0 bases from V and 4 from J, leaving 13 bases between them. CDR3 length equals 15 residues. Germline assignment: CDR1 SGHNT and CDR2 YYREEE (reference sequence). This CDR3 is CASSLVGREATEAFF. The CDR3 bases are TGTGCCAGCAGCTTGGTGGGCAGGGAGGCCACTGAAGCTTTCTTT. Using reference TRBV5-4 and TRBJ1-1 for the parts outside the CDR3, the full variable domain is ETGVTQSPTHLIKTRGQQVTLRCSSQSGHNTVSWYQQALGQGPQFIFQYYREEENGRGNFPPRFSGLQFPNYSSELNVNALELDDSALYLCASSLVGREATEAFFGQGTRLTVV.

This chain joins TRBV7-2 and TRBJ2-1; TRBD2 agrees at 12 bases. The trim removed 2 bases at V and 9 bases at J, leaving 14 bases unmatched. The CDR3 is 18 amino acids. Germline CDR1 reads SGHTA; CDR2 reads FQGNSA. CDR3: CASSLSGWTSGVIAEQFF. CDR3 nucleotides: TGTGCCAGCAGCTTATCGGGCTGGACTAGCGGGGTTATCGCTGAGCAGTTCTTC.

The rearrangement joins TRBV27 to TRBJ2-1, with no clear D. This CDR3 has 14 residues. Per germline, CDR1 MNHEY and CDR2 SMNVEV (reference sequence). The V end was cut by 3 bases, the J end by 5 bases, with 11 bases between. The CDR3 spells CASSFVSLHNEQFF. The CDR3 DNA is TGTGCCAGCAGTTTTGTTAGCCTCCACAATGAGCAGTTCTTC.